One sample yielded the 6 T cell receptor beta chains listed below, sequenced in a study of blood T cell repertoires in COVID-19. Repertoires were generated with immunoSEQ multiplex PCR, while TCRdb's copy carries only in-frame clones and drops some. This sample has 110,000 or so clones, with about nine tenths found just once. Sequencing input: peripheral blood. These receptors all come from a human donor in a cohort sampled during active COVID-19.

This rearrangement joins TRBV18 to TRBJ2-7; TRBD2 might be the D (6 bases). Germline CDR1 KGHSH, CDR2 LQKENI. CDR3 length: 15 amino acids. Trimming took off 3 bases at V and 1 base at J, with 13 bases between the two ends. CDR3 in amino acids: CASSPRGTLSYEQYF. In DNA form, the CDR3 reads TGTGCCAGCTCACCCCGCGGGACTCTATCCTACGAGCAGTACTTC.

The chain recombines TRBV5-4 with TRBJ2-5, with 7 positions matching TRBD2. The trim removed 3 bases at V and 4 bases at J, leaving 6 bases unmatched. The CDR3 sequence is 14 residues long. Germline V CDR1 and CDR2: SGHNT, YYREEE (reference sequence). The CDR3 here is CASSSRERRETQYF. The DNA of the CDR3 is TGTGCCAGCAGCTCGCGGGAGAGGAGAGAGACCCAGTACTTC.

The gene calls are TRBV19 and TRBJ2-2; the match to TRBD1 covers 8 bases. CDR3 size: 14 residues. The germline gives CDR1 LNHDA, CDR2 SQIVND (reference sequence). Trimming took 6 bases from V and 4 from J; bases not matched to a gene: 4. This CDR3 is CASRRQGTTGELFF. CDR3 bases: TGTGCCAGTAGGCGACAGGGGACCACCGGGGAGCTGTTTTTT.

The CDR3: CASSGAPGLAPNEQYF. The CDR3 DNA reads TGTGCCAGCAGTGGGGCCCCGGGACTAGCTCCTAACGAGCAGTACTTC. The chain recombines TRBV6-1 with TRBJ2-7, with 9 bases fitting TRBD2. Germline trimming cut 4 bases from V and 5 bases from J; bases unmatched to any gene: 12. From germline, CDR1 is MNHNS and CDR2 SASEGT. The CDR3 sequence is 16 residues long.

V is TRBV5-1 and J is TRBJ2-3; 15 positions agree with TRBD2. Trimming took 3 bases from V and 0 from J; bases not matched to a gene: 5. The CDR3 consists of 18 residues. CDR1 is SGHRS and CDR2 is YFSETQ in the germline V gene. Here the CDR3 reads CASSYGLAGGPSTDTQYF. CDR3 nucleotides: TGCGCCAGCAGCTACGGACTAGCGGGAGGGCCGAGCACAGATACGCAGTATTTT.

The CDR3 DNA sequence: TGTGCCAGCAGCTTACGGGGACAGGGGATGAAAGAGACCCAGTACTTC. It is translated as CASSLRGQGMKETQYF. The chain carries TRBV13 and TRBJ2-5; TRBD1 aligns across 10 bases. Germline trimming cut 2 bases from V and 3 bases from J; bases unmatched to any gene: 6. Germline assignment: CDR1 PRHDT and CDR2 FYEKMQ (reference sequence). There are 16 residues in the CDR3. The full variable domain, its missing parts supplied by reference TRBV13 and TRBJ2-5, is AAGVIQSPRHLIKEKRETATLKCYPIPRHDTVYWYQQGPGQDPQFLISFYEKMQSDKGSIPDRFSAQQFSDYHSELNMSSLELGDSALYFCASSLRGQGMKETQYFGPGTRLLVL.